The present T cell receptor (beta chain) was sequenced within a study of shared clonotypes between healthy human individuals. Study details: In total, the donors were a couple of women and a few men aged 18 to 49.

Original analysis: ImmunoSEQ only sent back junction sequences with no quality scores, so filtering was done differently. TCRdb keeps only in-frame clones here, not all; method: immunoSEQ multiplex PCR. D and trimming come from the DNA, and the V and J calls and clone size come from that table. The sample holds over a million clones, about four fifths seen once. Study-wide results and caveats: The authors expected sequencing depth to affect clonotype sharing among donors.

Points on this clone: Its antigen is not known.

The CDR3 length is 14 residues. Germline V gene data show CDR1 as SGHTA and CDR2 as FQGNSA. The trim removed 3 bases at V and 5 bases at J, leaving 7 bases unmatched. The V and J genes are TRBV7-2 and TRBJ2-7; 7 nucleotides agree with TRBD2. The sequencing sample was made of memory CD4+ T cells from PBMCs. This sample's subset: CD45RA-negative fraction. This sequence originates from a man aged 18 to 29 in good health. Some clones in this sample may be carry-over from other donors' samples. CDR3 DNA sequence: TGTGCCAGCAGCTTGGCGGGGGTGAGCAACGAGCAGTACTTC. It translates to CASSLAGVSNEQYF. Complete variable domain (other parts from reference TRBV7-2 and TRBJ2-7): GAGVSQSPSNKVTEKGKDVELRCDPISGHTALYWYRQSLGQGLEFLIYFQGNSAPDKSGLPSDRFSAERTGGSVSTLTIQRTQQEDSAVYLCASSLAGVSNEQYFGPGTRLTVT.